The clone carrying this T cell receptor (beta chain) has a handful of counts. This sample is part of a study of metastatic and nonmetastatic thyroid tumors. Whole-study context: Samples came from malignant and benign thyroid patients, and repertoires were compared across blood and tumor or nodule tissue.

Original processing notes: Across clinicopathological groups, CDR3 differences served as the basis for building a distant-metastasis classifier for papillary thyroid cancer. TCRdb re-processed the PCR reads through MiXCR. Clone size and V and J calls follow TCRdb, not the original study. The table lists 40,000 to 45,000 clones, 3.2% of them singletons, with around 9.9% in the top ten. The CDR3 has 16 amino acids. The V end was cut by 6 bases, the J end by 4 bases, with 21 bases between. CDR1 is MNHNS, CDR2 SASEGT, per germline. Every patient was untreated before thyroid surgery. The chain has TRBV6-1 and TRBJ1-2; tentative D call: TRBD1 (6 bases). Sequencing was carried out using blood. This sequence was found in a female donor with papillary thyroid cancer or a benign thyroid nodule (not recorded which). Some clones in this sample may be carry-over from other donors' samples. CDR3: CASSRQTGAGAYGYTF. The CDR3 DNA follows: TGTGCCAGCAGCCGTCAGACGGGGGCAGGGGCCTATGGCTACACCTTC.